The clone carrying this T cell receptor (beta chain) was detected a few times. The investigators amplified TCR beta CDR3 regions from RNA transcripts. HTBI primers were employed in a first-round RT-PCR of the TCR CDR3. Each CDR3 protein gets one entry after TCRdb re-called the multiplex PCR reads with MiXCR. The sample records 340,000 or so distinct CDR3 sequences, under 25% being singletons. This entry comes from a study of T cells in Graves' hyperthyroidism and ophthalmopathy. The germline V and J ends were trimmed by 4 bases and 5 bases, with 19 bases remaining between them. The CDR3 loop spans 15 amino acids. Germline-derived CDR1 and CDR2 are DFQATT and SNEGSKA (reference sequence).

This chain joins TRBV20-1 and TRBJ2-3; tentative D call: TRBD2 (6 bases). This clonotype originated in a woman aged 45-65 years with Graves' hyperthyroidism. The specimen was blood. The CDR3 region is CSAKRDFGAGDTQYF. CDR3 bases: TGCAGTGCTAAGAGGGACTTCGGGGCGGGAGATACGCAGTATTTT.